Only one count was recorded for the clone carrying this T cell receptor beta chain. Its antigen is unknown. The source of the sample is a study of T cell responses to AZD1222 COVID-19 vaccine. General study points: Clonal diversity was possibly underestimated; the donors were predominantly white British and more often female.

Measured with immunoSEQ multiplex PCR; TCRdb has only the in-frame clones, and not every one. Of more than 120,000 clones in the sample, more than 70% were seen once. The sample here was peripheral blood, taken 28 days after the second AZD1222 dose. This receptor was obtained from an adult who received the AZD1222 COVID-19 vaccine.

The CDR3 DNA reads TGTGCCACCAGACCCCCCCCGGGACAGGGGGGGGGTGGTGAGCAGTTCTTC. Translating gives CATRPPPGQGGGGEQFF. V and J are TRBV24-1 and TRBJ2-1; TRBD1 agrees at 11 bases. With 7 bases clipped from V and 9 bases from J, the junction kept 16 bases outside the gene matches. The CDR3 is 17 amino acids. Germline values: CDR1 KGHDR, CDR2 SFDVKD.